One TCR beta chain is described in this entry. The data were produced by immunoSEQ multiplex PCR, yet TCRdb's version contains in-frame clones alone and is incomplete. Of more than 95,000 clones listed, 70% to 90% are singletons. This sample is drawn from a study of T cell responses to AZD1222 COVID-19 vaccine. Unmatched junction bases numbered 4, after V lost 0 bases and J lost 5 bases. Looked up from germline, CDR1 is SGDLS and CDR2 is YYNGEE. The CDR3 is made up of 16 amino acids. This chain joins TRBV9 and TRBJ2-2; 10 bases agree with TRBD2. This TCR derives from an adult in good health. Sequenced here: peripheral blood, sampled on day 0 of AZD1222 vaccination. This chain's CDR3 is CASSVAASGGTGELFF. The DNA for the CDR3 is TGTGCCAGCAGCGTAGCGGCTAGCGGGGGAACCGGGGAGCTGTTTTTT. The whole variable domain, remainder taken from reference TRBV9 and TRBJ2-2, is DSGVTQTPKHLITATGQRVTLRCSPRSGDLSVYWYQQSLDQGLQFLIQYYNGEERAKGNILERFSAQQFPDLHSELNLSSLELGDSALYFCASSVAASGGTGELFFGEGSRLTVL.